This TCR beta chain was obtained from a study of cytotoxic CD8 clonotypes in ibrutinib-treated CLL. Germline V CDR1 and CDR2: SGHRS, YFSETQ. This CDR3 has 16 amino acids. V was clipped by 5 bases and J by 0 bases, with 17 bases between them. Measured with immunoSEQ multiplex PCR; TCRdb has only the in-frame clones, and not every one. The table includes 250,000 to 350,000 clones, approximately 76% detected once. The rearrangement uses TRBV5-1 and TRBJ1-1; tentative D call: TRBD1 (5 bases). The source material was PBMCs, sampled at disease progression, from a patient treated with ibrutinib. The sequence derives from a human donor with chronic lymphocytic leukemia. CDR3 amino acids: CASRPLQGPLNTEAFF. DNA of the CDR3: TGCGCCAGCAGACCACTCCAGGGACCGCTGAACACTGAAGCTTTCTTT. Drawing the rest from reference TRBV5-1 and TRBJ1-1, the complete variable domain is KAGVTQTPRYLIKTRGQQVTLSCSPISGHRSVSWYQQTPGQGLQFLFEYFSETQRNKGNFPGRFSGRQFSNSRSEMNVSTLELGDSALYLCASRPLQGPLNTEAFFGQGTRLTVV.